This entry concerns a single TCR beta chain. The data were obtained in a study of blood T cell repertoires in COVID-19. About the research overall: Sources were T cells, B-cell-depleted T cells, or PBMCs; the material itself was cDNA or gDNA.

Per the study methods: Counts of nucleated cells, estimated from reference gene primer amplification, were obtained. Generated by immunoSEQ multiplex PCR, the TCRdb table keeps only in-frame clones and is missing some. Clonal size and the V and J genes are those of that table, whereas D and trimming came from the DNA. The top ten hold 3.5% to 4.5% of the sample, which has roughly 220,000 clones, around 86% seen once. Sequencing was done on a sample of PBMCs or T cells enriched from blood (not recorded which). The receptor was derived from a woman aged 40 to 50 with acute COVID-19.

The CDR3 loop is CASSIVDSSGGTQYF. CDR3 DNA: TGTGCCAGTAGTATAGTGGATAGCTCCGGTGGTACGCAGTATTTT. The chain recombines TRBV19 with TRBJ2-3; D call uncertain. V lost 1 base and J 8 bases, leaving 16 bases between the germline ends. CDR1 is LNHDA and CDR2 is SQIVND in the germline V gene (reference sequence). The length of the CDR3 is 15 residues.